This TCR beta chain comes out of a study of T cell changes during pregnancy in multiple sclerosis (dated by TCRdb to the late 2010s). Regarding the complete study: The study looked at changes in the T cell repertoire across pregnancy in women with multiple sclerosis.

Libraries were built with the immunoSEQ multiplex PCR assay. The table was pulled from immuneACCESS by TCRdb, which kept in-frame rearrangements only. Such tables lose some clones; where checked, under half of the loss comes from unresolved V genes, and the rest has no known cause. The table for this sample lists some 70,000 clones; around nine tenths of them were counted only once. The ten biggest clones cover 3.7% of the sample. CDR1 SGHDT and CDR2 YYEEEE were looked up in the germline V gene. Its CDR3 holds 15 amino acids, cysteine through phenylalanine. Just the 45-base CDR3 DNA is kept, in frame starting at base 1. Here V drops 5 bases and J drops 4 bases, and the junction holds 6 bases not matched to any gene. About this clone itself: What this receptor recognizes is not known. Qualities for individual bases were not recorded, and no much larger clone is one base off.

The rearranged chain carries TRBV5-6 and TRBJ2-2; a stretch of 9 junction bases matches TRBD1. This clonotype was sampled from a female donor in good health, enrolled as a control in a pregnancy study. Source: peripheral blood, taken after pregnancy. The CDR3 protein sequence reads: CASSWGTGTTGELFF. The DNA reads as follows: TGTGCCAGCAGTTGGGGGACAGGGACCACCGGGGAGCTGTTTTTT.